The 20 T cell receptor beta chains below come from one sample, sequenced in a study of shared clonotypes between healthy human individuals. TCRdb's table, derived via immunoSEQ multiplex PCR, lists solely in-frame clones and lacks some. The table records 1.6 million or so clones, about 98.5% of them present only once. Sample: naive CD4+ T cells sorted from blood. The subset is: CD45RA+ positively selected. Receptors originate from a man in his thirties or forties in good health.

The J gene is TRBJ1-5, the V gene TRBV12-1. TRBV12-1 counts as a pseudogene. The CDR3 covers 17 residues. CDR3 region: CASSFCAGAGTNQPQHF. DNA for the CDR3: TGTGCCAGCAGCTTTTGCGCCGGGGCAGGTACGAATCAGCCCCAGCATTTT.

This clone is a singleton in its sample. This chain uses TRBV28 with TRBJ1-1; possibly TRBD1 for D (6 bases). Germline V gene lookup returns CDR1 MDHEN and CDR2 SYDVKM. The CDR3 runs 15 residues. Trimming pared 3 bases from V and 2 bases from J, leaving 13 bases between. For the CDR3, the DNA is TGTGCCAGCAGTTTCCAGGGGATGGGTAACACTGAAGCTTTCTTT. Its translation: CASSFQGMGNTEAFF.

The rearrangement uses TRBV28 and TRBJ2-3; the match to TRBD1 covers 7 bases. Germline CDR1 reads MDHEN; CDR2 reads SYDVKM. Trimming removed 5 bases from V and 1 base from J; junction bases left unmatched: 9. The length of the CDR3 is 16 residues. CDR3 sequence (DNA): TGTGCCAGCAGTCCTCGACAGGGAATAGGCACAGATACGCAGTATTTT. Its translation: CASSPRQGIGTDTQYF.

The chain is built from TRBV18 and TRBJ2-7; 12 bases are shared with TRBD2. CDR3 length: 14 amino acids. CDR1 and CDR2 from the germline V gene are KGHSH and LQKENI. J lost 5 bases, V lost 5 bases, and 4 bases had no gene match. The CDR3 loop reads CASSASGRGNEQYF. Written as DNA, the CDR3 is TGTGCCAGCTCAGCTAGCGGGAGGGGGAACGAGCAGTACTTC.

In the case of this clone: In the same sample, other DNA sequences code for this CDR3. The CDR3 DNA sequence: TGTGCCAGTAGGCCGTCCGGGAACTCTGGAAACACCATATATTTT. It specifies CASRPSGNSGNTIYF. The V call is TRBV19, the J call TRBJ1-3; D is unclear. The CDR3 is 15 amino acids. The germline V gene has CDR1 LNHDA and CDR2 SQIVND (reference sequence). With 6 bases removed from V and 0 bases from J, the gap between germline ends came to 12 bases.

As regards this clone: The same CDR3 is also encoded by other DNA sequences in this sample. The chain links TRBV9 to TRBJ1-1; D is uncertain. The CDR3 has 14 residues. Trimming took off 0 bases at V and 1 base at J, with 7 bases between the two ends. CDR1 and CDR2 (germline): SGDLS, YYNGEE. The DNA for the CDR3 is TGTGCCAGCAGCGTAGGAGGGCAGAACACTGAAGCTTTCTTT. The encoded protein is CASSVGGQNTEAFF.

This rearrangement joins TRBV11-3 to TRBJ2-1, with 10 bases matching TRBD1. J was trimmed by 9 bases and V by 4 bases; bases with no gene match: 9. Germline V gene data show CDR1 as SGHNT and CDR2 as YENEEA. The CDR3 is made up of 15 amino acids. The CDR3 spells CASSWGDRGAAEQFF. CDR3 sequence (DNA): TGTGCCAGCAGCTGGGGGGACAGGGGAGCTGCTGAGCAGTTCTTC.

The DNA of the CDR3 is TGCGCCAGCAGCTCCCTGGGAAACTCCTACAATGAGCAGTTCTTC. It encodes CASSSLGNSYNEQFF. The genes are TRBV4-1 and TRBJ2-1; D gene uncertain. This CDR3 spans 15 amino acids. Germline assignment: CDR1 MGHRA and CDR2 YSYEKL. Trimming removed 5 bases from V and 0 bases from J, with 11 bases in between.

V usage is TRBV5-4 and J usage is TRBJ2-7; D remains ambiguous. Germline CDR1 reads SGHNT; CDR2 reads YYREEE (reference sequence). CDR3 length equals 14 residues. Trimming cost V 1 base and J 5 bases, with 13 bases left between them. As DNA, the CDR3 is TGTGCCAGCAGCTTGCGTCTCGGATCCGACGAGCAGTACTTC. It yields the protein CASSLRLGSDEQYF.

This chain uses TRBV29-1 with TRBJ2-7; TRBD1 is a possible D gene (5 bases). The CDR3 is 14 amino acids. Per the germline V gene, CDR1 is SQVTM and CDR2 is ANQGSEA. The germline V and J ends were trimmed by 2 bases and 1 base, with 12 bases remaining between them. This chain's CDR3 is CSVELSGPSYEQYF. In nucleotides, the CDR3 is TGCAGCGTTGAATTATCAGGGCCGTCCTACGAGCAGTACTTC.

The chain recombines TRBV11-2 with TRBJ2-3; possibly TRBD1 for D (6 bases). The CDR3 covers 17 residues. V was shortened by 2 bases and J by 0 bases, with 15 bases between the two germline ends. Germline CDR1 reads SGHAT; CDR2 reads FQNNGV. The DNA of the CDR3 is TGTGCCAGCAGCTTATTAAGGGGCAGGGGTAGCACAGATACGCAGTATTTT. Translation: CASSLLRGRGSTDTQYF.

This rearrangement joins TRBV2 to TRBJ2-1, with D possibly being TRBD1 (6 bases). CDR1 SNHLY and CDR2 FYNNEI come from the germline V gene. The CDR3 totals 15 residues. Trimming stripped 6 bases from V and 2 bases from J, with 14 bases between. The CDR3 nucleotides read TGTGCCAGCAGAAGGACAGCTTTTCCCTACAATGAGCAGTTCTTC. Translating it yields CASRRTAFPYNEQFF.

The chain's CDR3 is CASSLGQFEETQYF. CDR3 nucleotides: TGTGCCAGCAGCCTGGGACAATTTGAAGAGACCCAGTACTTC. The V and J genes are TRBV5-8 and TRBJ2-5, with D perhaps TRBD1 (6 bases). The length of the CDR3 is 14 residues. V was pared by 4 bases and J by 3 bases, with 13 bases between. Germline V gene data show CDR1 as SGHTS and CDR2 as YDEGEE.

CDR3 loop: CALLGHTEAFF. CDR3 DNA sequence: TGTGCCCTTCTCGGGCACACTGAAGCTTTCTTT. The rearrangement uses TRBV30 and TRBJ1-1; D ambiguous. The CDR3 extends over 11 amino acids. Trimming removed 8 bases from V and 3 bases from J, with 10 bases in between. In germline, CDR1 is GTSNPN, CDR2 SVGIG (reference sequence).

The chain combines TRBV2 with TRBJ2-7; maybe TRBD2 (6 bases). Per the germline V gene, CDR1 is SNHLY and CDR2 is FYNNEI. The CDR3 spans 16 residues. The V and J ends lost 9 bases and 0 bases respectively, with 21 bases between them. The CDR3 loop reads CASDRRLAQTSYEQYF. The CDR3 region has the DNA TGTGCCAGTGACCGACGGCTAGCGCAAACCTCCTACGAGCAGTACTTC.

This sequence joins TRBV5-1 and TRBJ2-3, with 10 bases matching TRBD2. Trimming removed 1 base from V and 6 bases from J; junction bases left unmatched: 5. The CDR3 is 15 amino acids. Germline V gene data show CDR1 as SGHRS and CDR2 as YFSETQ. The CDR3 region is CASSLTSGVLDTQYF. For the CDR3, the DNA is TGCGCCAGCAGCTTGACTAGCGGGGTCTTGGATACGCAGTATTTT.

The rearrangement uses TRBV4-1 and TRBJ2-1; TRBD2 matches 10 bases. The CDR3 contains 17 residues. V trimming: 1 base; J trimming: 4 bases; junction bases outside the gene matches: 7. Germline-derived CDR1 and CDR2 are MGHRA and YSYEKL. The CDR3 is CASSQGMASGSYNEQFF. The CDR3 DNA reads TGCGCCAGCAGCCAAGGGATGGCTAGCGGGAGTTACAATGAGCAGTTCTTC.

The J gene is TRBJ2-7, the V gene TRBV9; possible D gene TRBD1, 6 bases. The V gene's germline CDR1 is SGDLS and CDR2 YYNGEE. CDR3 size: 14 residues. V was cut by 0 bases and J by 2 bases, with 9 bases left in between. The CDR3 region is CASSVGGQTYEQYF. In nucleotides, the CDR3 is TGTGCCAGCAGCGTAGGCGGACAGACCTACGAGCAGTACTTC.

In DNA, the CDR3 is TGTGCCAGCAGGCGGCCCCCCGATGAGCAGTTCTTC. Translation gives CASRRPPDEQFF. The chain uses TRBV27 and TRBJ2-1; D not certain. The germline V gene has CDR1 MNHEY and CDR2 SMNVEV (reference sequence). V was shortened by 6 bases and J by 8 bases, with 11 bases between the two germline ends. CDR3 size: 12 residues.

The chain carries TRBV15 and TRBJ1-1; D gene unclear. This CDR3 region has 13 residues. V was cut by 3 bases and J by 5 bases, with 10 bases left in between. The germline V gene encodes CDR1 LNHNV and CDR2 YYDKDF (reference sequence). The CDR3 DNA follows: TGTGCCACCAGCAGGGGGTTATGGACTGAAGCTTTCTTT. Encoded protein: CATSRGLWTEAFF. Full variable domain (remainder filled in from reference TRBV15 and TRBJ1-1): DAMVIQNPRYQVTQFGKPVTLSCSQTLNHNVMYWYQQKSSQAPKLLFHYYDKDFNNEADTPDNFQSRRPNTSFCFLDIRSPGLGDTAMYLCATSRGLWTEAFFGQGTRLTVV.